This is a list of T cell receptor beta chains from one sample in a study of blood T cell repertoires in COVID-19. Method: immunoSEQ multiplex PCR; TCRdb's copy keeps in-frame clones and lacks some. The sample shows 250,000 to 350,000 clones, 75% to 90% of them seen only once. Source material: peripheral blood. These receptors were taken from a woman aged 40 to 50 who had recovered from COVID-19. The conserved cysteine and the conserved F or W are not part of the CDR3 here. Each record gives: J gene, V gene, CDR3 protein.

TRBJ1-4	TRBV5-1	ASSLVDSTNEKLF
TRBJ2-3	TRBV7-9	ATQTSQVTDTQY
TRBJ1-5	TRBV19	AGSQGERQPQH
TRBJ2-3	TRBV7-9	ASSPYPRRDAADTQY
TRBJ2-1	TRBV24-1	ATSGEGNEQF
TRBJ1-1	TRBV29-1	SVERQGMNTEAF
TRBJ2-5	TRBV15	ATSRVGQGANKETQY
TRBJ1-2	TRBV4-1	ASSQDSGAANYGYT
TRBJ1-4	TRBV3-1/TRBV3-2	ASSRDQPGEKLF
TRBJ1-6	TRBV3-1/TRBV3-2	ASSQRDINSPLH
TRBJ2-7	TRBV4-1	ASSLSGTSYEQY
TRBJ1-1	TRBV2	ASSSVAQNTEAF
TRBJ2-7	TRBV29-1	SVDRPGLAGSEQY